The 7 T cell receptor beta chains presented below share a single source sample, sequenced in a study of early T cells in non-severe SARS-CoV-2 infection. TCRdb itself ran the 5' RACE reads through MiXCR, one entry per CDR3 protein. The profile covers 70,000 to 85,000 distinct CDR3 sequences, with about 5% appearing a single time and about 7% taken by the ten largest. The sequenced sample was whole blood, obtained at baseline. The receptors originated from an adult who was a healthcare worker with PCR-confirmed SARS-CoV-2 infection or an uninfected control (not recorded which).

The sample holds many counts of this clonotype. The rearrangement uses TRBV5-6 and TRBJ1-2; D not certain. CDR3 length: 15 residues. In germline, CDR1 is SGHDT, CDR2 YYEEEE. V was trimmed by 0 bases and J by 8 bases, leaving 17 bases between them. The CDR3 DNA sequence: TGTGCCAGCAGCTTGGCCGTGGAAGCCCTGGGAGGCTACACCTTC. Protein sequence: CASSLAVEALGGYTF.

This clonotype has ten or more counts. This chain links TRBV29-1 with TRBJ2-6; D assignment may be TRBD1 or TRBD2 (6 bases each). The CDR3 is 16 residues long. The germline CDR1 and CDR2 sequences are SQVTM and ANQGSEA. Trimming shortened V by 5 bases and J by 1 base, and 15 bases separated the two germline ends. In nucleotides, the CDR3 is TGCAGCGTTTACAGGGATCGGGGGTCTGGGGCCAACGTCCTGACTTTC. It yields the protein CSVYRDRGSGANVLTF.

This clonotype was seen repeatedly, ten times or more. This chain connects TRBV27 to TRBJ2-7; TRBD2 matches 7 bases. The V and J ends lost 3 bases and 2 bases, in that order; junction bases with no gene match: 13. The CDR3 covers 17 residues. Germline-derived CDR1 and CDR2 are MNHEY and SMNVEV (reference sequence). CDR3 coding DNA: TGTGCCAGCAGTTTTCTCGGGGGGACTGGCCGTACCTACGAGCAGTACTTC. This translates into CASSFLGGTGRTYEQYF.

The V call is TRBV12-3 or TRBV12-4, the J call TRBJ1-2, with D uncertain. This CDR3 spans 14 amino acids. Trimming cost V 3 bases and J 1 base, with 9 bases left between them. This CDR3 is CASSLAGLNYGYTF. The CDR3 region has the DNA TGTGCCAGCAGTTTGGCGGGTCTTAACTATGGCTACACCTTC.

The chain carries TRBV4-1 and TRBJ2-3, with D possibly being TRBD2 (6 bases). Per the germline V gene, CDR1 is MGHRA and CDR2 is YSYEKL. Between the trimmed V and J ends, which lost 3 bases and 11 bases, there was a span of 21 bases. The CDR3 spans 15 residues. CDR3 in DNA: TGCGCCAGCAGCCACAAGGGACTCGAGAGGCCGGGGCAGTATTTT. The encoded protein is CASSHKGLERPGQYF.

The V gene is TRBV7-9, the J gene TRBJ2-3; tentatively, D is TRBD1 (5 bases). The V gene's germline CDR1 is SEHNR and CDR2 FQNEAQ (reference sequence). Trimming pared 5 bases from V and 0 bases from J, leaving 15 bases between. CDR3 size: 16 residues. The CDR3, as DNA: TGTGCCAGCAGCACCTCGACAGCGTCTAGCACAGATACGCAGTATTTT. Amino acids: CASSTSTASSTDTQYF.

This clonotype has ten or more counts. The CDR3 bases are TGCAGTGCTAGACCTGCAACGGGACAGATCCGTGGAAACACCATATATTTT. Translating it yields CSARPATGQIRGNTIYF. The V call is TRBV20-1, the J call TRBJ1-3; 7 positions agree with TRBD1. This CDR3 comprises 17 residues. Germline V gene lookup returns CDR1 DFQATT and CDR2 SNEGSKA (reference sequence). The junction had 13 bases not matched to a gene; V was cut back by 2 bases and J by 3 bases.